The sample holds a few counts of the clone carrying this TCR beta chain. Antigen unknown. This record comes from a study of a mutant IDH1 vaccine in newly diagnosed glioma. Study-wide background: Treated patients showed a male proportion of approximately 62%, a female proportion of roughly 40%, and a mean age of 40.4 years. Standard pretreatment was either radiotherapy, temozolomide, or, for most, radiochemotherapy with temozolomide. Findings of the study overall: It seemed that pseudoprogression was not linked to changes in the top peripheral T cell clonotypes.

There are 14 residues in the CDR3. Germline CDR1 and CDR2: SGDLS and YYNGEE. Trimming took 2 bases from V and 6 from J; bases not matched to a gene: 6. Time point described: baseline, week 1 (first vaccination visit). The treatment: pre-vaccination baseline after standard-of-care therapy. Each donor presented with a new WHO grade 3 or 4 astrocytoma that tested IDH1-mutant and showed ATRX loss. Generated by immunoSEQ multiplex PCR, the TCRdb table keeps only in-frame clones and is missing some. Of about 59,000 clones listed, about 90% were seen once; the top ten hold roughly 2.5%. The sequence was collected from a man aged 50 to 60 with glioma. The chain uses TRBV9 and TRBJ2-7; 9 bases fit TRBD2. Material: PBMCs, obtained from a glioma patient treated with radiotherapy, temozolomide or both. The CDR3 region has the DNA TGTGCCAGCAGCGTTAGCGGGAGACAGGGCGAGCAGTACTTC. It is translated as CASSVSGRQGEQYF.